The T cell receptor (beta chain) under discussion was sequenced for a study of identical twins. Findings and caveats of the study: Fewer insertions characterized abundant cord blood beta clonotypes, whereas memory repertoires showed none.

In germline, CDR1 is SGHRS, CDR2 YFSETQ. V was pared by 3 bases and J by 5 bases, with 12 bases between. This CDR3 spans 14 amino acids. Each cDNA held unique molecular identifiers, and template switching gave it a universal primer site. TCRdb itself ran the 5' RACE reads through MiXCR, one entry per CDR3 protein. The data contain 500,000 to 600,000 distinct CDR3 sequences, roughly a fifth of them singletons. As for this clonotype: As yet, its antigen is unknown.

The sample also formed part of further work on T cells expressing NK-cell markers. That source notes: HCMV serostatus: seven of eight sequenced donors positive, one negative.

The receptor was derived from a woman aged 18-29 years in good health. This chain links TRBV5-1 with TRBJ2-1; either TRBD1 or TRBD2 may supply D (5 bases each). Sequencing was performed on CD4+ T cells sorted from blood. The CDR3 spells CASSSGPPNNEQFF. CDR3 DNA sequence: TGCGCCAGCAGCTCGGGACCCCCGAACAATGAGCAGTTCTTC.